Shown below are 4 T cell receptor beta chains from a single sample sequenced in a study of vaccination and CD4 T cells after COVID-19. Treatment here: roughly 10-day PBMC culture with coronavirus spike peptide pools or control peptides (ViraFEST assay). Sequence data for DNA of cultured CD4+ T cells were generated by the Oncomine TCR Beta short-read assay. TCRdb processed the PCR reads anew with MiXCR; each CDR3 protein has one entry. This repertoire shows 14,000 or so distinct CDR3 sequences, less than 55% found once; its top ten account for about 9%. No antigen is known for these receptors. The sequenced material came from CD4+ T cells from blood, cultured in vitro. The source is a human donor who had recovered from COVID-19.

The chain links TRBV19 to TRBJ2-7, with 9 bases that match TRBD1. V lost 5 bases, J lost 4 bases, and 12 bases stayed unmatched. The CDR3 covers 16 residues. Per the germline V gene, CDR1 is LNHDA and CDR2 is SQIVND (reference sequence). The CDR3 bases are TGTGCCAGTAGTGGGAGGGACAGGGAAATCCCGTACGAGCAGTACTTC. Amino acids: CASSGRDREIPYEQYF.

The V call is TRBV28, the J call TRBJ1-5, with a tentative D call TRBD1 (6 bases). V lost 7 bases and J 4 bases, leaving 20 bases between the germline ends. The CDR3 is made up of 16 amino acids. Germline V gene data show CDR1 as MDHEN and CDR2 as SYDVKM. The CDR3 protein is CASNSRGATGNQPQHF. In DNA, the CDR3 is TGTGCCAGCAATAGTCGGGGGGCGACTGGTAATCAGCCCCAGCATTTT.

The V gene is TRBV5-4, the J gene TRBJ1-6; D might be TRBD1 (6 bases). CDR1 is SGHNT and CDR2 is YYREEE in the germline V gene (reference sequence). V lost 0 bases and J 9 bases, leaving 10 bases between the germline ends. There are 14 residues in the CDR3. The CDR3, as DNA: TGTGCCAGCAGCTTGGAACAGGGTAGTTCACCCCTCCACTTT. It yields the protein CASSLEQGSSPLHF. The whole variable domain, filled in from reference TRBV5-4 and TRBJ1-6, reads ETGVTQSPTHLIKTRGQQVTLRCSSQSGHNTVSWYQQALGQGPQFIFQYYREEENGRGNFPPRFSGLQFPNYSSELNVNALELDDSALYLCASSLEQGSSPLHFGNGTRLTVT.

The rearrangement links TRBV7-3 to TRBJ2-7, with D unresolved. Per the germline V gene, CDR1 is SGHTA and CDR2 is FQGTGA. The CDR3 sequence is 13 residues long. V shed 2 bases and J shed 7 bases, with 12 bases lying between them. CDR3 amino acids: CASSLEYPSEQYF. The CDR3 bases are TGTGCCAGCAGCTTAGAGTATCCCTCTGAGCAGTACTTC.